This TCR beta chain emerged from a study of blood T cell repertoires in COVID-19. The overall study: Sites across the United States, Italy and Spain contributed samples from acute and convalescent COVID-19. The analysed material was cDNA or gDNA that came from T cells, B-cell-depleted T cells, or PBMCs.

As originally analysed: Reference gene primer amplification in the assay estimated nucleated cell counts. This table comes from immunoSEQ multiplex PCR, and its TCRdb copy is limited to in-frame clones, with some not included. V, J and clone size were drawn from that table, and D and trimming were deduced from the DNA. The data hold about 210,000 clones, with roughly 82% observed a single time. The sample holds one count of this clone. With 4 bases clipped from V and 7 bases from J, the junction kept 11 bases outside the gene matches. The length of the CDR3 is 17 residues. The germline V gene has CDR1 SGHRS and CDR2 YFSETQ.

The clonotype comes from a woman between 40 and 55 years old with acute or convalescent COVID-19. Material for sequencing was peripheral blood. The V gene is TRBV5-1, the J gene TRBJ2-1; 13 positions agree with TRBD2. The CDR3 loop reads CASSVHGTSGTKNEQFF. The DNA of the CDR3 is TGCGCCAGCAGCGTGCACGGGACTAGCGGGACAAAAAATGAGCAGTTCTTC. Using reference TRBV5-1 and TRBJ2-1 for the parts outside the CDR3, the full variable domain is KAGVTQTPRYLIKTRGQQVTLSCSPISGHRSVSWYQQTPGQGLQFLFEYFSETQRNKGNFPGRFSGRQFSNSRSEMNVSTLELGDSALYLCASSVHGTSGTKNEQFFGPGTRLTVL.